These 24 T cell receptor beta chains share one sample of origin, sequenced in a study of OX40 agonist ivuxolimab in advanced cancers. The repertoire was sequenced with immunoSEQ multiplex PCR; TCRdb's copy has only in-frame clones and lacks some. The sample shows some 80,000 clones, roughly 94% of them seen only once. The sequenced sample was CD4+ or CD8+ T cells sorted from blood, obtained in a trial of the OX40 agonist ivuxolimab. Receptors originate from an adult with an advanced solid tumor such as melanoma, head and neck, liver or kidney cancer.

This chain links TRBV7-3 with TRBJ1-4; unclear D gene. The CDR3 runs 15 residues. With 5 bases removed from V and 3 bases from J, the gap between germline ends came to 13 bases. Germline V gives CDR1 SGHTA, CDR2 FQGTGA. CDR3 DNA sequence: TGTGCCAGCAGCCCGACCGGGAGTGCTAATGAAAAACTGTTTTTT. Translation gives CASSPTGSANEKLFF.

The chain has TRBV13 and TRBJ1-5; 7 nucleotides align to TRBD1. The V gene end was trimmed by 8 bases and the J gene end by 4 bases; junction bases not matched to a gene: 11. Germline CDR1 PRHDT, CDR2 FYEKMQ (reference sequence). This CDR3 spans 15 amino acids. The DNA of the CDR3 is TGTGCCAGCTCCTGGGGGGCAGGGGGGAATCAGCCCCAGCATTTT. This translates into CASSWGAGGNQPQHF.

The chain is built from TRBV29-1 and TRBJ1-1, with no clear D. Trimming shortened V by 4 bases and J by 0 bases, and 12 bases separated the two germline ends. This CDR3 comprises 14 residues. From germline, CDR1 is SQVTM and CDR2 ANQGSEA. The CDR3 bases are TGCAGCGTTGGGGCGGGCCTCATGAACACTGAAGCTTTCTTT. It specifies CSVGAGLMNTEAFF.

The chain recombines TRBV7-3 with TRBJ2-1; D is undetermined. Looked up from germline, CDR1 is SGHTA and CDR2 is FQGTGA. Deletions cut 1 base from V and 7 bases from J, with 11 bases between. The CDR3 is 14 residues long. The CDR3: CASSLNWPPNEQFF. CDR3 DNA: TGTGCCAGCAGCTTAAATTGGCCCCCGAATGAGCAGTTCTTC.

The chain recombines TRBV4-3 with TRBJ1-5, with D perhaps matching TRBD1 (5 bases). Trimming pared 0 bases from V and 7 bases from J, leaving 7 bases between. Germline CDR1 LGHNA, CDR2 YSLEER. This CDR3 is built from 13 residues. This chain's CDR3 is CASSQDQGQPQHF. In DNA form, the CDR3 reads TGCGCCAGCAGCCAAGATCAGGGACAGCCCCAGCATTTT.

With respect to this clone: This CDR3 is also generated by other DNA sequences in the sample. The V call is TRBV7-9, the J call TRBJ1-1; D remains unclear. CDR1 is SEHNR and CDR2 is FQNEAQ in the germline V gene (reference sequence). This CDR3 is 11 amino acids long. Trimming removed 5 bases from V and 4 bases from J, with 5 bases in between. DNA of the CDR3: TGTGCCAGCAGCCCTGGCACTGAAGCTTTCTTT. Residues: CASSPGTEAFF.

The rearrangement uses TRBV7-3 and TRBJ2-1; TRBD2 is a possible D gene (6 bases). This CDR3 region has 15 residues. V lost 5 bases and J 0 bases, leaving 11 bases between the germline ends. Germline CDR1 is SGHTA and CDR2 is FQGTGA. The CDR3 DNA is TGTGCCAGCAGCAAGACGACTAGCTCCTACAATGAGCAGTTCTTC. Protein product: CASSKTTSSYNEQFF.

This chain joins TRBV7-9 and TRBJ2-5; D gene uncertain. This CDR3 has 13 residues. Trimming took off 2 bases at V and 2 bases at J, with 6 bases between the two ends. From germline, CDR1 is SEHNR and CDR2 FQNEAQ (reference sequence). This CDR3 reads CASSLRQQETQYF. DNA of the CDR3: TGTGCCAGCAGCTTAAGGCAGCAAGAGACCCAGTACTTC.

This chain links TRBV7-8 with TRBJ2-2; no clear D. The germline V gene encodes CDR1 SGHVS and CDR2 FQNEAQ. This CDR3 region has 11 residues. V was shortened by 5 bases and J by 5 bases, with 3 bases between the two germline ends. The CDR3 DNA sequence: TGTGCCAGCAGCGGAACCGGGGAGCTGTTTTTT. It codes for CASSGTGELFF.

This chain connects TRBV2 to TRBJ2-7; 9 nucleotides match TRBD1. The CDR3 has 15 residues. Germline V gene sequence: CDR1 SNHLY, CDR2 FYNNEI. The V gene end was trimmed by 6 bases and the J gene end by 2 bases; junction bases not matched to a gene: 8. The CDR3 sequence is CASRTDRGTAYEQYF. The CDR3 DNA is TGTGCCAGCAGGACTGACAGGGGGACAGCCTACGAGCAGTACTTC.

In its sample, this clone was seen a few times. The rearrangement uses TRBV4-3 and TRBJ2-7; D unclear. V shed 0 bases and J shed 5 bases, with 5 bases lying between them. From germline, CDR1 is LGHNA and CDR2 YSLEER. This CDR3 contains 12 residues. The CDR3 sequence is CASSQDRNEQYF. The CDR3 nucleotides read TGCGCCAGCAGCCAAGATCGCAACGAGCAGTACTTC.

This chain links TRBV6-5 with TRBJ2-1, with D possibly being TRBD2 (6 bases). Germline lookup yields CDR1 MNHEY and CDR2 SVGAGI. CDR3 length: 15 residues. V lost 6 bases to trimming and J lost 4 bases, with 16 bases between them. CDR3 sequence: CASRLFGGKYNEQFF. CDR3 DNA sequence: TGTGCCAGCAGACTTTTCGGAGGGAAATACAATGAGCAGTTCTTC.

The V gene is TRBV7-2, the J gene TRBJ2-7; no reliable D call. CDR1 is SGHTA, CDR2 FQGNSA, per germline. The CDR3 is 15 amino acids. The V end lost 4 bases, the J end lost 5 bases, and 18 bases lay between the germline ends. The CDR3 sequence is CASSSPGPRKNEQYF. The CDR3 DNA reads TGTGCCAGCAGCTCTCCGGGCCCCAGAAAGAACGAGCAGTACTTC.

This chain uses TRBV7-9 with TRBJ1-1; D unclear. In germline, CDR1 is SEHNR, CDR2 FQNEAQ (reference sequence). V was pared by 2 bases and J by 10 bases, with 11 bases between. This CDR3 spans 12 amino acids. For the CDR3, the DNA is TGTGCCAGCAGCTTAAGTCTAAGAGGAGCTTTCTTT. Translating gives CASSLSLRGAFF. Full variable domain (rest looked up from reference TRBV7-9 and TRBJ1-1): DTGVSQNPRHKITKRGQNVTFRCDPISEHNRLYWYRQTLGQGPEFLTYFQNEAQLEKSRLLSDRFSAERPKGSFSTLEIQRTEQGDSAMYLCASSLSLRGAFFGQGTRLTVV.

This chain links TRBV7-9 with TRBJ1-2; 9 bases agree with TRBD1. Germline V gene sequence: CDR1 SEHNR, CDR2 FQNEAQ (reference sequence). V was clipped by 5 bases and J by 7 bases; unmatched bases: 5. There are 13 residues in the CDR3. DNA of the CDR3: TGTGCCAGCAGCCTGGGACAGGGAAGTGGCTACACCTTC. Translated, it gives CASSLGQGSGYTF. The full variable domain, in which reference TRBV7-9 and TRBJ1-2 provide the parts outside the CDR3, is DTGVSQNPRHKITKRGQNVTFRCDPISEHNRLYWYRQTLGQGPEFLTYFQNEAQLEKSRLLSDRFSAERPKGSFSTLEIQRTEQGDSAMYLCASSLGQGSGYTFGSGTRLTVV.

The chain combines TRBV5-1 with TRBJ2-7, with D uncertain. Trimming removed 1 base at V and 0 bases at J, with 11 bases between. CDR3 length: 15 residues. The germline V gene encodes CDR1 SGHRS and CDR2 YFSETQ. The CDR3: CASSLYAGSSYEQYF. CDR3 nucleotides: TGCGCCAGCAGCTTGTACGCCGGGTCCTCCTACGAGCAGTACTTC. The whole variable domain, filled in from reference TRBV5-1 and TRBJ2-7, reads KAGVTQTPRYLIKTRGQQVTLSCSPISGHRSVSWYQQTPGQGLQFLFEYFSETQRNKGNFPGRFSGRQFSNSRSEMNVSTLELGDSALYLCASSLYAGSSYEQYFGPGTRLTVT.

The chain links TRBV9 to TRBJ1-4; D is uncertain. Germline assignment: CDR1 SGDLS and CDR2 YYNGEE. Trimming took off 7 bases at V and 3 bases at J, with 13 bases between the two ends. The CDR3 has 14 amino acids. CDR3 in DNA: TGTGCCAGCCGGAAACAGTCCTCTAATGAAAAACTGTTTTTT. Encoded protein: CASRKQSSNEKLFF.

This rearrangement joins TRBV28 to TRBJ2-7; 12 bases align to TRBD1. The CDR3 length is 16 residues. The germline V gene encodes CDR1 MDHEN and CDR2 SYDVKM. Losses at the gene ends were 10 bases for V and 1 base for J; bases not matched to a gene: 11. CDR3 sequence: CAIHPGQGAWSYEQYF. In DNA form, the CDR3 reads TGTGCCATCCACCCGGGACAGGGGGCATGGTCCTACGAGCAGTACTTC. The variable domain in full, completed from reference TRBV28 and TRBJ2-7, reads DVKVTQSSRYLVKRTGEKVFLECVQDMDHENMFWYRQDPGLGLRLIYFSYDVKMKEKGDIPEGYSVSREKKERFSLILESASTNQTSMYLCAIHPGQGAWSYEQYFGPGTRLTVT.

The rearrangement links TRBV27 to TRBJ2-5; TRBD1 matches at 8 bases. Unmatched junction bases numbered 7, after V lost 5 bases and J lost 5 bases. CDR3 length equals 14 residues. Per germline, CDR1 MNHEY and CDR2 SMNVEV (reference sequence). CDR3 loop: CASSPRQGWETQYF. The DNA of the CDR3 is TGTGCCAGCAGTCCCCGACAGGGGTGGGAGACCCAGTACTTC.

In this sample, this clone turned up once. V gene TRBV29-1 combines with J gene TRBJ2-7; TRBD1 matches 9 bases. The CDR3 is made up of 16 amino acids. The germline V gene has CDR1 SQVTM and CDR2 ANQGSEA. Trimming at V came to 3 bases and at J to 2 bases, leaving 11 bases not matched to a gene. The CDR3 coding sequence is TGCAGCGTTGACGGGACAGGGTTAGCGAACCCCTACGAGCAGTACTTC. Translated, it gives CSVDGTGLANPYEQYF.

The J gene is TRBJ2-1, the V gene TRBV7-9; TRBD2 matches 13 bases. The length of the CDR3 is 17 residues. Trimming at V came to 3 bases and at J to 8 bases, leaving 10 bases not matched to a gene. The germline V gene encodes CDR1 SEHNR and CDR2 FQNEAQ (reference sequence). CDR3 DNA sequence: TGTGCCAGCAGCTTCACTAGCGGGAGGGCCTTAACGGATGAGCAGTTCTTC. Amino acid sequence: CASSFTSGRALTDEQFF. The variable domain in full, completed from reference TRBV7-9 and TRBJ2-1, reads DTGVSQNPRHKITKRGQNVTFRCDPISEHNRLYWYRQTLGQGPEFLTYFQNEAQLEKSRLLSDRFSAERPKGSFSTLEIQRTEQGDSAMYLCASSFTSGRALTDEQFFGPGTRLTVL.

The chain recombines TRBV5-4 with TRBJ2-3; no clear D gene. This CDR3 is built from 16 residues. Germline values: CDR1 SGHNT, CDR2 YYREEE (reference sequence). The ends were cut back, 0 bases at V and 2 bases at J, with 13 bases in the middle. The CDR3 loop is CASSLARRRNTDTQYF. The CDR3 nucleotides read TGTGCCAGCAGCTTGGCGCGGCGTCGAAACACAGATACGCAGTATTTT.

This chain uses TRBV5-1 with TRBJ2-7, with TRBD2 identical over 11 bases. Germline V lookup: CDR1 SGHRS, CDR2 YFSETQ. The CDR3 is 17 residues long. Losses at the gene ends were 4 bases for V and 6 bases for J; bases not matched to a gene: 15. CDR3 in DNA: TGCGCCAGCAGCCCGGCGGTAGCGGGGGGGCTCCTCGGCGAGCAGTACTTC. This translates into CASSPAVAGGLLGEQYF.

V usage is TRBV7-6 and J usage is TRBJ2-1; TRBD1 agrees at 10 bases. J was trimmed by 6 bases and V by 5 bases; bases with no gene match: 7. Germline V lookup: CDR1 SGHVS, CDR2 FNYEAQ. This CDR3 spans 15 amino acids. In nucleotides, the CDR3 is TGTGCCAGCAGCCCCCCCAGGACAGGGGGCAATGAGCAGTTCTTC. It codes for CASSPPRTGGNEQFF.